Listed here are 5 T cell receptor beta chains from one sample, sequenced in a study of memory CD4+ T cells and cytomegalovirus serostatus. Single viable CD3+CD4+CD8-CD45RO+ cells were sorted as the memory CD4+ T cells. Libraries were prepared by immunoSEQ multiplex PCR; TCRdb keeps only in-frame clonotypes and omits some of them. The table includes 80,000 to 100,000 clones, about 80% detected once. Sequenced sample: memory CD4+ T cells from blood. All receptors derive from an adult in good health and CMV-seropositive.

This clone was seen just once. The junction differs from germline at one of its ends, possibly a read error. The V call is TRBV7-7, the J call TRBJ2-1; 8 nucleotides align to TRBD1. From germline, CDR1 is SSHAT and CDR2 FNYEAQ (reference sequence). The length of the CDR3 is 13 residues. The CDR3 bases are TGTGCTAGCAGCCCAGACAGGGGCAGTGAGCAGTTCTTC. This sequence encodes CASSPDRGSEQFF.

The rearrangement links TRBV5-1 to TRBJ2-5, with 12 positions matching TRBD2. In germline, CDR1 is SGHRS, CDR2 YFSETQ. The CDR3 sequence is 16 residues long. With 3 bases clipped from V and 1 base from J, the junction kept 4 bases outside the gene matches. The CDR3 protein is CASSYGLAGLQETQYF. CDR3 nucleotides: TGCGCCAGCAGCTATGGACTAGCGGGACTCCAAGAGACCCAGTACTTC.

About this clone itself: A junction boundary mismatches the germline segment, possibly from a read error. V usage is TRBV7-7 and J usage is TRBJ2-5; 10 nucleotides agree with TRBD1. The CDR3 loop spans 17 amino acids. The germline V gene has CDR1 SSHAT and CDR2 FNYEAQ (reference sequence). In DNA, the CDR3 is TGTGCTAGCAGCTTAGCTCCGCCTGGACAGGGGGTAGAGACCCAGTACTTC. This gives the protein CASSLAPPGQGVETQYF.

The chain has TRBV30 and TRBJ1-5; TRBD1 agrees at 8 bases. V shed 1 base and J 0 bases; nucleotides not matched to a gene: 8. CDR3 length: 17 residues. Germline CDR1 GTSNPN, CDR2 SVGIG (reference sequence). The CDR3 spells CAWSAVKTGVSNQPQHF. The CDR3 DNA reads as TGTGCCTGGAGTGCAGTAAAGACAGGGGTTAGCAATCAGCCCCAGCATTTT. The full variable domain, rest sourced from reference TRBV30 and TRBJ1-5, is SQTIHQWPATLVQPVGSPLSLECTVEGTSNPNLYWYRQAAGRGLQLLFYSVGIGQISSEVPQNLSASRPQDRQFILSSKKLLLSDSGFYLCAWSAVKTGVSNQPQHFGDGTRLSIL.

This chain links TRBV7-8 with TRBJ2-1; tentatively, D is TRBD1 or TRBD2 (6 bases each). With 6 bases removed from V and 8 bases from J, the gap between germline ends came to 14 bases. This CDR3 is 13 amino acids long. Germline V gene data show CDR1 as SGHVS and CDR2 as FQNEAQ. CDR3: CASRLRGADEQFF. For the CDR3, the DNA is TGTGCCAGCAGGTTGAGGGGGGCCGATGAGCAGTTCTTC.